The following is a T cell receptor (beta chain) sequence with its context. Its target antigen remains unknown. Per-base quality was not reported, and no clone a single base away is much larger than it. TCRbeta CDR3 regions were amplified from genomic DNA by means of the immunoSEQ Assay, a bias-controlled multiplex PCR. The source study handled its data this way. The number of nucleated cells in each sample was estimated from the amplification of reference gene primers within the assay. To quantify the absolute abundance of each unique TCRbeta CDR3 rearrangement, sequence reads were collapsed and filtered. For each sample, productive Simpson clonality was calculated by taking the square root of Simpson's diversity index across productive rearrangements. Drawn from immuneACCESS, this table holds only the in-frame rearrangements with V and J called that TCRdb kept. Clones are partly lost; checked studies trace under half to an unresolved V gene and leave the rest unexplained. Clonal size and the V and J genes are those of that table, whereas D and trimming came from the DNA. For this sample the table gives about 37,000 clones, of which 89% were detected only once. Together, the top ten hold around 6.1% of the sample.

These data are taken from a study of blood T cell repertoires in COVID-19 (dated by TCRdb to the early 2020s). For the wider study: The collaborator samples originated in the United States, Italy and Spain and spanned the acute and convalescent phases of COVID-19. Sample metadata almost always included a de-identified subject ID, COVID-19 status, age in years and sex. A freely available public database, intended as a resource for researchers studying the immune response to SARS-CoV-2, is where the repertoires were released. The prospective study material was composed of cDNA or gDNA derived from T cells, B-cell-depleted T cells, or PBMCs. HLA class I and class II types, where available, came from metadata supplied by the sample provider rather than from assay-based typing. The dataset comprised deeply sampled blood TCRbeta repertoires from subjects exposed to, actively infected with, or recovered from COVID-19. Samples were obtained from the ongoing ImmuneRACE study (first 160 participants) and from 1,254 subjects provided by 6 global collaborators.

The CDR3 holds 13 amino acids from the cysteine to the phenylalanine. Only the CDR3 region is kept as DNA, spanning 39 bases read in frame from base 1. CDR1 SGHRS and CDR2 YFSETQ are derived from the germline V gene. V loses 1 base of germline sequence and J loses 7 bases, and the interval between the two ends is 11 bases. Results and caveats for the whole study, not just this receptor: How much clinical and demographic metadata was included differed by source and by participant, and the metadata was provided uncurated.

The collaborating institutions used their own protocols to collect whole blood in K2EDTA tubes. Collaborator samples were shipped for TCRbeta analysis as frozen whole blood, isolated PBMCs, or DNA extracted from either sample type. The TCR sequence derives from a human donor in a cohort sampled during active COVID-19. The sequence is built from TRBV5-1 and TRBJ1-1; the D gene is possibly TRBD1, with 6 bases matching. Material: peripheral blood. The bases are TGCGCCAGCAGCTTGTCTACAGGGCGTGAAGCTTTCTTT. Its protein is CASSLSTGREAFF. Reference TRBV5-1 and TRBJ1-1 genes cover what lies past the CDR3, so the full variable domain is KAGVTQTPRYLIKTRGQQVTLSCSPISGHRSVSWYQQTPGQGLQFLFEYFSETQRNKGNFPGRFSGRQFSNSRSEMNVSTLELGDSALYLCASSLSTGREAFFGQGTRLTVV.